This passage covers 31 T cell receptor beta chains from one sample sequenced in a study of T-cell reconstitution after alpha-beta-depleted transplantation in children. For TCRbeta, the library was prepared with unique molecular identifiers. From the PCR reads, TCRdb called clonotypes with MiXCR, one entry per CDR3 protein. The sample has about 980,000 distinct CDR3 sequences, about 30% seen once. Sample: PBMCs, mostly from graft donor cells, taken 360 days after TCRalphabeta/CD19-depleted stem cell transplant. These receptors came from a boy less than two years old who had a stem cell transplant for SCID, so the T cells may come from the graft donor.

The chain carries TRBV7-9 and TRBJ2-1; D is unresolved. CDR3 length equals 15 residues. Germline V gene data show CDR1 as SEHNR and CDR2 as FQNEAQ (reference sequence). V was shortened by 2 bases and J by 4 bases, with 12 bases between the two germline ends. The CDR3 DNA follows: TGTGCCAGCAGCTTATCTAGGTCCCCATACAATGAGCAGTTCTTC. Protein sequence: CASSLSRSPYNEQFF. Drawing the rest from reference TRBV7-9 and TRBJ2-1, the complete variable domain is DTGVSQNPRHKITKRGQNVTFRCDPISEHNRLYWYRQTLGQGPEFLTYFQNEAQLEKSRLLSDRFSAERPKGSFSTLEIQRTEQGDSAMYLCASSLSRSPYNEQFFGPGTRLTVL.

CDR3 sequence reads: CASGRGSPLHF. CDR3 nucleotides: TGTGCCAGCGGCCGAGGGTCACCCCTCCACTTT. This chain connects TRBV27 to TRBJ1-6; no clear D. V lost 8 bases, J lost 10 bases, and 9 bases lay in between. Germline-derived CDR1 and CDR2 are MNHEY and SMNVEV (reference sequence). The CDR3 sequence is 11 residues long.

The V gene is TRBV5-1, the J gene TRBJ2-7; D is undetermined. CDR1 SGHRS and CDR2 YFSETQ come from the germline V gene. The V and J ends lost 4 bases and 3 bases respectively, with 8 bases between them. CDR3 length: 12 residues. The CDR3: CASSMNVYEQYF. Here the CDR3 DNA reads TGCGCCAGCAGCATGAATGTCTACGAGCAGTACTTC.

This clonotype has only a few counts. The chain joins TRBV5-1 to TRBJ2-7; D is possibly TRBD1 or TRBD2 (5 bases each). CDR1 and CDR2 (germline): SGHRS, YFSETQ. This CDR3 region has 14 residues. Trimming cost V 5 bases and J 3 bases, with 15 bases left between them. CDR3 amino acids: CASSGRDVSYEQYF. CDR3 nucleotides: TGCGCCAGCAGTGGCCGGGACGTAAGCTACGAGCAGTACTTC.

This clonotype occurred a few times. J is TRBJ2-3 and V is TRBV7-9; 8 nucleotides line up with TRBD2. Germline V lookup: CDR1 SEHNR, CDR2 FQNEAQ (reference sequence). The CDR3 is 16 amino acids. J lost 2 bases, V lost 10 bases, and 14 bases had no gene match. CDR3 in DNA: TGTGCCACCCAGGAGGGGCCTAGCGGGTACACAGATACGCAGTATTTT. This sequence encodes CATQEGPSGYTDTQYF. Using reference TRBV7-9 and TRBJ2-3 for the parts outside the CDR3, the full variable domain is DTGVSQNPRHKITKRGQNVTFRCDPISEHNRLYWYRQTLGQGPEFLTYFQNEAQLEKSRLLSDRFSAERPKGSFSTLEIQRTEQGDSAMYLCATQEGPSGYTDTQYFGPGTRLTVL.

This clonotype was seen more than once but under ten times. This chain uses TRBV9 with TRBJ2-1; TRBD1 matches at 9 bases. This CDR3 is built from 15 residues. Trimming at V came to 4 bases and at J to 8 bases, leaving 10 bases not matched to a gene. From germline, CDR1 is SGDLS and CDR2 YYNGEE. DNA of the CDR3: TGTGCCAGCAGCCTCCGGGACAGGGTTTTGGATGAGCAGTTCTTC. Amino acids: CASSLRDRVLDEQFF.

This chain connects TRBV3-1 to TRBJ2-3; D possibly corresponds to TRBD1 (5 bases). The CDR3 consists of 20 residues. The V and J ends lost 5 bases and 1 base respectively, with 28 bases between them. Per germline, CDR1 LGHDT and CDR2 YNNKEL (reference sequence). The DNA for the CDR3 is TGTGCCAGCAGCTCAACAGAGGCAGGGTCTCTCCTCCCTCGCACAGATACGCAGTATTTT. Protein product: CASSSTEAGSLLPRTDTQYF.

The chain links TRBV11-2 to TRBJ2-3; D is possibly TRBD1 (6 bases). V was shortened by 5 bases and J by 6 bases, with 18 bases between the two germline ends. The length of the CDR3 is 15 residues. CDR1 SGHAT and CDR2 FQNNGV come from the germline V gene. The CDR3 region is CASSADRIAHDTQYF. Written as DNA, the CDR3 is TGTGCCAGCAGCGCCGACAGGATAGCACACGATACGCAGTATTTT.

The gene calls are TRBV6-5 and TRBJ2-7; D is perhaps TRBD1 or TRBD2 (6 bases each). V lost 0 bases and J lost 3, with 12 bases in between. Germline V gene data show CDR1 as MNHEY and CDR2 as SVGAGI. CDR3 length: 15 residues. Written as DNA, the CDR3 is TGTGCCAGCAGTTACTCGAGGGGGGATGTCTACGAGCAGTACTTC. Its translation is CASSYSRGDVYEQYF.

V and J are TRBV7-9 and TRBJ2-1; TRBD2 agrees at 8 bases. Germline assignment: CDR1 SEHNR and CDR2 FQNEAQ (reference sequence). V shed 7 bases and J 0 bases; nucleotides not matched to a gene: 8. The CDR3 totals 16 residues. The CDR3 spells CASTHRGGFSYNEQFF. Written as DNA, the CDR3 is TGTGCCAGCACCCACCGGGGGGGGTTCTCCTACAATGAGCAGTTCTTC.

The chain carries TRBV5-1 and TRBJ1-5; 10 bases are shared with TRBD1. The germline V gene has CDR1 SGHRS and CDR2 YFSETQ. This CDR3 spans 16 amino acids. Trimming cost V 0 bases and J 7 bases; bases outside gene matches: 7. The CDR3 DNA reads TGCGCCAGCAGCTTGGGGACAGGGGGGCAAAGCCAGCCCCAGCATTTT. Protein: CASSLGTGGQSQPQHF.

There are a few counts of this clonotype. This chain connects TRBV18 to TRBJ2-3; 8 bases are shared with TRBD2. The trim removed 2 bases at V and 4 bases at J, leaving 5 bases unmatched. The germline V gene encodes CDR1 KGHSH and CDR2 LQKENI. This CDR3 has 15 residues. This CDR3 reads CASSPIAGSADTQYF. DNA of the CDR3: TGTGCCAGCTCACCAATAGCGGGGTCGGCAGATACGCAGTATTTT.

The V call is TRBV6-5, the J call TRBJ2-1; D gene uncertain. There are 13 residues in the CDR3. Trimming removed 2 bases from V and 5 bases from J, with 7 bases in between. Germline V gene sequence: CDR1 MNHEY, CDR2 SVGAGI. The CDR3: CASSYALDNEQFF. CDR3 bases: TGTGCCAGCAGTTACGCCTTAGACAATGAGCAGTTCTTC.

The chain carries TRBV5-1 and TRBJ2-1; possibly TRBD2 for D (6 bases). The ends were cut back, 2 bases at V and 8 bases at J, with 14 bases in the middle. This CDR3 is 14 amino acids long. Per the germline V gene, CDR1 is SGHRS and CDR2 is YFSETQ. Written as DNA, the CDR3 is TGCGCCAGCAGCTTCCGGGGGACGGGGGATGAGCAGTTCTTC. Amino acids: CASSFRGTGDEQFF.

This clonotype was observed a single time. The CDR3 is CSVDRARETQYF. In DNA form, the CDR3 reads TGCAGCGTTGACAGGGCTAGGGAGACCCAGTACTTC. The chain carries TRBV29-1 and TRBJ2-5, with a weak D call TRBD1 (5 bases). Deletions cut 3 bases from V and 5 bases from J, with 10 bases between. The CDR3 runs 12 residues. Germline V CDR1 and CDR2: SQVTM, ANQGSEA.

This clonotype was seen more than once but under ten times. This chain connects TRBV7-2 to TRBJ2-7; 9 nucleotides agree with TRBD1. V trimming: 5 bases; J trimming: 5 bases; junction bases outside the gene matches: 7. This CDR3 is built from 14 residues. Germline CDR1 is SGHTA and CDR2 is FQGNSA. The DNA of the CDR3 is TGTGCCAGCAGCGAAACAGGGGGCCTCCACGAGCAGTACTTC. Its protein is CASSETGGLHEQYF.

This clonotype was recorded a few times. CDR3 amino acids: CASSSRGGAPSEQFF. DNA for the CDR3: TGTGCCAGCTCGTCACGCGGCGGGGCACCCAGTGAGCAGTTCTTC. The V and J genes are TRBV2 and TRBJ2-1, with a tentative D call TRBD2 (6 bases). Trimming removed 8 bases at V and 9 bases at J, with 23 bases between. The CDR3 consists of 15 residues. Germline assignment: CDR1 SNHLY and CDR2 FYNNEI.

The rearrangement joins TRBV29-1 to TRBJ1-4; 8 bases agree with TRBD1. Germline V gives CDR1 SQVTM, CDR2 ANQGSEA. V lost 4 bases and J lost 5; bases outside the gene matches: 6. The CDR3 has 14 amino acids. The CDR3 loop is CSVGYRGRNEKLFF. Here the CDR3 DNA reads TGCAGCGTTGGTTACAGGGGGAGGAATGAAAAACTGTTTTTT. Drawing the rest from reference TRBV29-1 and TRBJ1-4, the complete variable domain is SAVISQKPSRDICQRGTSLTIQCQVDSQVTMMFWYRQQPGQSLTLIATANQGSEATYESGFVIDKFPISRPNLTFSTLTVSNMSPEDSSIYLCSVGYRGRNEKLFFGSGTQLSVL.

Only a few counts were recorded for this clonotype. The rearrangement links TRBV4-1 to TRBJ1-6; D not certain. This CDR3 comprises 16 residues. Trimming took off 4 bases at V and 7 bases at J, with 17 bases between the two ends. Per the germline V gene, CDR1 is MGHRA and CDR2 is YSYEKL. The CDR3: CASSPHTGPGNSPLHF. The CDR3 region has the DNA TGCGCCAGCAGCCCCCACACCGGGCCTGGGAATTCACCCCTCCACTTT.

The V gene is TRBV11-1, the J gene TRBJ2-5; unclear D gene. CDR1 SGHAT and CDR2 FQDESV come from the germline V gene (reference sequence). This CDR3 spans 14 amino acids. V was cut by 3 bases and J by 0 bases, with 8 bases left in between. DNA of the CDR3: TGTGCCAGCAGCTTCTCAGAGTACCAAGAGACCCAGTACTTC. It codes for CASSFSEYQETQYF.

This clonotype was observed a few times. The V call is TRBV24-1, the J call TRBJ2-1; TRBD1 agrees at 11 bases. In germline, CDR1 is KGHDR, CDR2 SFDVKD. CDR3 length: 18 residues. V lost 1 base to trimming and J lost 0 bases; unmatched junction nucleotides: 4. CDR3 nucleotides: TGTGCCACCAGTGATTTCCCCGGGACAGGGGGCTCCTACAATGAGCAGTTCTTC. Translated: CATSDFPGTGGSYNEQFF.

The chain has TRBV5-1 and TRBJ2-3; D may be TRBD2 (6 bases). V lost 4 bases and J lost 0, with 12 bases in between. Germline CDR1 is SGHRS and CDR2 is YFSETQ. The CDR3 runs to 15 residues. CDR3 DNA sequence: TGCGCCAGCAGCACTCCGGGACTCAGCACAGATACGCAGTATTTT. This sequence encodes CASSTPGLSTDTQYF.

The chain links TRBV20-1 to TRBJ2-3; TRBD2 matches 9 bases. The V segment lost 6 bases and the J segment 6 bases; nucleotides outside the gene matches: 13. Germline CDR1 is DFQATT and CDR2 is SNEGSKA (reference sequence). The CDR3 consists of 15 residues. The CDR3 bases are TGCAGTGCCCATAAGATAGCGGGGGTAGGGGATACGCAGTATTTT. Amino acid sequence: CSAHKIAGVGDTQYF.

This clonotype has just a few counts. The chain recombines TRBV7-9 with TRBJ2-1; 14 nucleotides align to TRBD2. The CDR3 contains 16 residues. V lost 6 bases to trimming and J lost 2 bases; unmatched junction nucleotides: 3. CDR1 is SEHNR and CDR2 is FQNEAQ in the germline V gene (reference sequence). The CDR3 spells CASRATSGGAYNEQFF. The CDR3, as DNA: TGTGCCAGCAGGGCGACTAGCGGGGGGGCCTACAATGAGCAGTTCTTC.

Only a few counts were recorded for this clonotype. This chain connects TRBV24-1 to TRBJ2-1, with D tentatively TRBD1 (5 bases). Germline-derived CDR1 and CDR2 are KGHDR and SFDVKD. The CDR3 consists of 12 residues. V shed 6 bases and J shed 7 bases, with 9 bases lying between them. The CDR3, as DNA: TGTGCCACCAGTAGAAGGGGTAATGAGCAGTTCTTC. Amino acids: CATSRRGNEQFF.

The gene calls are TRBV28 and TRBJ2-5; D is perhaps TRBD2 (6 bases). V lost 11 bases and J 0 bases, leaving 28 bases between the germline ends. Looked up from germline, CDR1 is MDHEN and CDR2 is SYDVKM. The CDR3 contains 18 residues. CDR3: CAAGRLPGETDYQETQYF. CDR3 bases: TGTGCCGCGGGACGGCTCCCAGGAGAGACCGACTACCAAGAGACCCAGTACTTC.

The chain couples TRBV5-1 to TRBJ2-3, with D maybe TRBD2 (5 bases). The germline CDR1 and CDR2 sequences are SGHRS and YFSETQ. V lost 1 base and J lost 5, with 11 bases in between. The CDR3 has 14 residues. CDR3 coding DNA: TGCGCCAGCAGCTTGATGACTAATGAAGATACGCAGTATTTT. Translated: CASSLMTNEDTQYF. Full variable domain (missing parts from reference TRBV5-1 and TRBJ2-3): KAGVTQTPRYLIKTRGQQVTLSCSPISGHRSVSWYQQTPGQGLQFLFEYFSETQRNKGNFPGRFSGRQFSNSRSEMNVSTLELGDSALYLCASSLMTNEDTQYFGPGTRLTVL.

This clonotype has a handful of counts. The chain recombines TRBV20-1 with TRBJ2-2; TRBD2 is a possible D gene (6 bases). Trimming took off 5 bases at V and 6 bases at J, with 16 bases between the two ends. Germline V gives CDR1 DFQATT, CDR2 SNEGSKA (reference sequence). This CDR3 region has 14 residues. CDR3 sequence: CSARTTQAAGELFF. In DNA, the CDR3 is TGCAGTGCTCGGACTACCCAAGCGGCCGGGGAGCTGTTTTTT.

The chain uses TRBV6-1 and TRBJ1-2, with D possibly matching TRBD1 (5 bases). The CDR3 covers 14 residues. V lost 2 bases, J lost 8 bases, and 15 bases lay in between. Germline loops: CDR1 MNHNS, CDR2 SASEGT. The CDR3 spells CASSEIGRAGGYTF. The CDR3 bases are TGTGCCAGCAGTGAAATCGGCAGGGCGGGAGGCTACACCTTC.

V usage is TRBV10-3 and J usage is TRBJ2-1; TRBD2 might be the D (5 bases). The germline V gene encodes CDR1 ENHRY and CDR2 SYGVKD. With 6 bases removed from V and 3 bases from J, the gap between germline ends came to 12 bases. The CDR3 sequence is 14 residues long. CDR3: CAIRGDPGYNEQFF. The CDR3 nucleotides are TGTGCCATCAGGGGAGACCCCGGCTACAATGAGCAGTTCTTC.

The chain employs TRBV5-1 and TRBJ1-5, with D hard to call. The CDR3 runs 14 residues. Looked up from germline, CDR1 is SGHRS and CDR2 is YFSETQ. V was pared by 0 bases and J by 4 bases, with 8 bases between. The CDR3 DNA sequence: TGCGCCAGCAGCTTGGTACCGCAAAATCAGCCCCAGCATTTT. Translating it yields CASSLVPQNQPQHF.